This T cell receptor (beta chain) was documented in a study of blood T cells in healthy people across ages. The CDR3 is made up of 15 amino acids. CDR1 and CDR2 from the germline V gene are LGHDT and YNNKEL (reference sequence). Trimming took 3 bases from V and 8 from J; bases not matched to a gene: 12. The use of a sample-barcoded 5' primer and a J-beta primer mix characterized a second PCR of about 6 to 12 cycles. MiXCR, applied by TCRdb to the 5' RACE reads, yields one record per CDR3 protein. This repertoire shows approximately 600,000 distinct CDR3 sequences, roughly 58% found once; its top ten account for 30% to 45%.

V gene TRBV3-1 combines with J gene TRBJ1-2; TRBD1 matches 7 bases. The sequence was collected from a man aged 55 to 69 in good health. Source material: blood. CDR3 residues: CASSQASGQVKGYTF. The CDR3 bases are TGTGCCAGCAGCCAGGCCTCTGGACAGGTGAAAGGCTACACCTTC. Filled out from reference TRBV3-1 and TRBJ1-2, the complete variable domain reads DTAVSQTPKYLVTQMGNDKSIKCEQNLGHDTMYWYKQDSKKFLKIMFSYNNKELIINETVPNRFSPKSPDKAHLNLHINSLELGDSAVYFCASSQASGQVKGYTFGSGTRLTVV.